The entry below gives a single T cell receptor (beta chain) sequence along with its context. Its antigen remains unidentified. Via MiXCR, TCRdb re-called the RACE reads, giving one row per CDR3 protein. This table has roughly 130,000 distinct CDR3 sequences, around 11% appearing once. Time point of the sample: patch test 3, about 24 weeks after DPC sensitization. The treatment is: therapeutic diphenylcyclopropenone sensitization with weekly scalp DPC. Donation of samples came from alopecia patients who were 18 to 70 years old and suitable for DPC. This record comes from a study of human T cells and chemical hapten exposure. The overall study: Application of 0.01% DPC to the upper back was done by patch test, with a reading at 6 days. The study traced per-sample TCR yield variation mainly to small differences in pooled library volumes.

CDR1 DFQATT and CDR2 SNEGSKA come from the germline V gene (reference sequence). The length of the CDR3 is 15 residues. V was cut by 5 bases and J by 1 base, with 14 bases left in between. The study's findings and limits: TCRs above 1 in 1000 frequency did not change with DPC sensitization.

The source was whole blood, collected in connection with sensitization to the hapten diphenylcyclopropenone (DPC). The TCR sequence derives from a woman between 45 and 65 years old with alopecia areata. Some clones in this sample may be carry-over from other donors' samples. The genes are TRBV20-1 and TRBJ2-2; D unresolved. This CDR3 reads CSAPRSGENTGELFF. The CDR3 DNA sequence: TGCAGTGCTCCCCGGTCCGGAGAGAACACCGGGGAGCTGTTTTTT.